The 15 T cell receptor beta chains listed next were all sequenced from one sample in a study of blood T cell repertoires in COVID-19 (dated by TCRdb to the early 2020s). Libraries were built with the immunoSEQ multiplex PCR assay. The source is immuneACCESS, and TCRdb retained only in-frame sequences with V and J called. Part of the clones is not carried over; for the studies checked, unresolved V genes explain less than half of this, and the remainder is unexplained. The sample profile shows about 140,000 clones; approximately 80% of them were found once. In total, the top ten clones hold approximately 9.9% of the sample. The specimen sequenced was peripheral blood. These receptors were obtained from a man aged 60 to 69 who had recovered from COVID-19.

The chain combines TRBV4-2 with TRBJ1-2, with a possible D match to TRBD1 (6 bases). The CDR3 is 16 residues long. Germline V gives CDR1 LGHNA, CDR2 YNFKEQ. Trimming left V 0 bases short and J 4 bases short, with 15 bases between. The CDR3 spells CASSQDPGHGTYGYTF. For the CDR3, the DNA is TGTGCCAGCAGCCAAGATCCGGGACACGGCACCTATGGCTACACCTTC.

This clone showed up just a few times. This CDR3 is CASSLDHSNTEAFF. The CDR3 coding sequence is TGTGCCAGCAGCTTAGATCACTCCAACACTGAAGCTTTCTTT. This sequence joins TRBV7-9 and TRBJ1-1; D unclear. CDR3 length: 14 residues. Germline lookup yields CDR1 SEHNR and CDR2 FQNEAQ (reference sequence). V gave up 1 base and J gave up 2 bases, with 8 bases separating them.

This clone has at least ten counts. V usage is TRBV11-2 and J usage is TRBJ2-3; 13 bases align to TRBD2. V lost 6 bases to trimming and J lost 5 bases; unmatched junction nucleotides: 8. Germline CDR1 SGHAT, CDR2 FQNNGV. This CDR3 region has 16 residues. CDR3 bases: TGTGCCAGCAGTTTGTGGGGGACTAGCGGGGAAGATACGCAGTATTTT. Amino acids: CASSLWGTSGEDTQYF.

This sequence joins TRBV6-1 and TRBJ1-4; 7 nucleotides agree with TRBD1. This CDR3 is built from 15 residues. Germline V gene sequence: CDR1 MNHNS, CDR2 SASEGT. V was clipped by 1 base and J by 8 bases; unmatched bases: 7. DNA for the CDR3: TGTGCCAGCAGTGAAGGACAGGGAGGTTGGGAAAAACTGTTTTTT. Residues: CASSEGQGGWEKLFF.

The chain links TRBV6-5 to TRBJ1-1; D ambiguous. The V gene's germline CDR1 is MNHEY and CDR2 SVGAGI. This CDR3 comprises 14 residues. V shed 0 bases and J shed 0 bases, with 5 bases lying between them. CDR3 amino acids: CASSYSRMNTEAFF. CDR3 DNA: TGTGCCAGCAGTTACTCGCGGATGAACACTGAAGCTTTCTTT.

The gene calls are TRBV6-2 or TRBV6-3 and TRBJ2-1, with D unclear. The V gene lost 6 bases and the J gene lost 4 bases, with 19 bases spanning the gap. The CDR3 loop spans 16 amino acids. Germline CDR1 and CDR2: MNHEY and SVGEGT. The CDR3 reads CASSPWRADIYNEQFF. The CDR3 DNA reads as TGTGCCAGCAGCCCCTGGAGAGCAGATATTTACAATGAGCAGTTCTTC.

This clone was seen only a few times. The chain links TRBV5-1 to TRBJ2-7, with 7 bases that match TRBD2. The J segment lost 4 bases and the V segment lost 1 base, leaving 8 bases of the junction unmatched. The CDR3 length is 15 residues. CDR1 SGHRS and CDR2 YFSETQ come from the germline V gene. CDR3 in DNA: TGCGCCAGCAGCTTGATGAGGGAGGGCTTTTACGAGCAGTACTTC. This gives the protein CASSLMREGFYEQYF. The variable domain in full, completed from reference TRBV5-1 and TRBJ2-7, reads KAGVTQTPRYLIKTRGQQVTLSCSPISGHRSVSWYQQTPGQGLQFLFEYFSETQRNKGNFPGRFSGRQFSNSRSEMNVSTLELGDSALYLCASSLMREGFYEQYFGPGTRLTVT.

The chain has TRBV12-2 and TRBJ1-2; the tabulated D call, TRBD1, remains unverified against the DNA. TRBV12-2 is shown as a pseudogene. CDR3 length: 21 residues. CDR3 in amino acids: CASRLAVRRDRATPGNYGYTF. In DNA, the CDR3 is TGTGCAAGTCGCTTAGCCGTTCGACGGGACAGGGCAACCCCAGGGAACTATGGCTACACCTTC.

This sequence joins TRBV12-3 or TRBV12-4 and TRBJ1-4; a possible D gene is TRBD1 (5 bases). The CDR3 covers 13 residues. V was pared by 6 bases and J by 4 bases, with 9 bases between. The CDR3 nucleotides read TGTGCCAGCAGCCCAGGGTTTAATGAAAAACTGTTTTTT. Its protein product is CASSPGFNEKLFF.

This chain links TRBV5-1 with TRBJ2-1; 8 positions match TRBD2. The germline gives CDR1 SGHRS, CDR2 YFSETQ. The CDR3 runs 15 residues. After removal of 4 bases from V and 5 bases from J, the junction contained 8 bases not matched to a gene. DNA of the CDR3: TGCGCCAGCAGCCCTGGAACTAGCGGAGACAATGAGCAGTTCTTC. Its protein product is CASSPGTSGDNEQFF. The full variable domain, with the rest looked up from reference TRBV5-1 and TRBJ2-1, is KAGVTQTPRYLIKTRGQQVTLSCSPISGHRSVSWYQQTPGQGLQFLFEYFSETQRNKGNFPGRFSGRQFSNSRSEMNVSTLELGDSALYLCASSPGTSGDNEQFFGPGTRLTVL.

This clone turned up a few times. CDR3 DNA sequence: TGTGCCAGCAGTTTAAACAGGGGTGTCTCCTACGAGCAGTACTTC. Translating it yields CASSLNRGVSYEQYF. The V call is TRBV28, the J call TRBJ2-7; TRBD1 agrees at 7 bases. V lost 2 bases and J lost 0; bases outside the gene matches: 4. The CDR3 is 15 amino acids. The germline V gene has CDR1 MDHEN and CDR2 SYDVKM.

This clone came up a few times. This chain uses TRBV6-6 with TRBJ1-6; no clear D gene. V lost 2 bases to trimming and J lost 6 bases, with 14 bases between them. This CDR3 region has 16 residues. Germline V CDR1 and CDR2: MNHNY, SVGAGI (reference sequence). The chain's CDR3 is CASSYEAPLANSPLHF. CDR3 sequence (DNA): TGTGCCAGCAGTTACGAGGCACCCTTGGCTAATTCACCCCTCCACTTT.

The chain uses TRBV28 and TRBJ1-3; D is ambiguous. This CDR3 has 13 residues. CDR1 and CDR2 from the germline V gene are MDHEN and SYDVKM. The CDR3 coding sequence is TGTGCTGGCGGGCGAGTCTCTGGAAACACCATATATTTT. Residues: CAGGRVSGNTIYF.

This clone was counted between two and nine times. The rearrangement links TRBV27 to TRBJ1-1, with a weak D call TRBD1 (6 bases). Germline V lookup: CDR1 MNHEY, CDR2 SMNVEV (reference sequence). V lost 4 bases and J 0 bases, leaving 21 bases between the germline ends. There are 18 residues in the CDR3. The CDR3 reads CASSSSTRDRTLNTEAFF. The CDR3 region has the DNA TGTGCCAGCAGTTCAAGCACCCGTGACAGGACCTTGAACACTGAAGCTTTCTTT.

The rearrangement joins TRBV6-5 to TRBJ2-2; 8 bases fit TRBD2. The CDR3 covers 15 residues. V lost 4 bases to trimming and J lost 7 bases; unmatched junction nucleotides: 8. In germline, CDR1 is MNHEY, CDR2 SVGAGI. Here the CDR3 DNA reads TGTGCCAGCAGTTTCTCCGGGACTAGTGTCGGGGAGCTGTTTTTT. This encodes CASSFSGTSVGELFF.